This TCR beta chain was recorded in a study of control samples from healthy donors and cancer patients. Clones were sequenced by immunoSEQ multiplex PCR, and TCRdb holds only the in-frame ones, with some missing. The sample shows 70,000 to 100,000 clones, 90% to 95% of them seen only once. Germline trimming cut 6 bases from V and 7 bases from J; bases unmatched to any gene: 9. Germline assignment: CDR1 KGHSH and CDR2 LQKENI. This CDR3 region has 14 residues. The sequenced material came from blood. The chain employs TRBV18 and TRBJ2-7; 10 bases line up with TRBD1. This TCR was sampled from a man aged 45-65 years in good health. The CDR3 coding sequence is TGTGCCAGCTCGCGGGACAGGGGATTCTCGGAGCAGTACTTC. Translated: CASSRDRGFSEQYF.